This TCR beta chain was captured by sequencing in a study of CD8+ T cells in alopecia areata. Study details: At a dose of 5 to 10 mg twice daily, oral tofacitinib was given to treated patients.

cDNA reverse transcribed from extracted RNA served as the sequencing template. TCRdb's copy holds only in-frame clones and misses some; the assay was immunoSEQ multiplex PCR. Among roughly 10,000 clones listed, roughly three fifths were seen once. Sampling of alopecia areata patients yielded lesional scalp punch biopsies as well as peripheral blood. Whole-study results and caveats: In lesional scalp, particularly from alopecia totalis/universalis, clonality was higher than in normal scalp.

On this clone: The antigen remains undetermined.

The sequence derives from a human donor with alopecia areata. The sequencing here drew on skin, taken at week 0.

The chain's CDR3 is CASSLEGGEQFF. In DNA form, the CDR3 reads TGCGCCAGCAGCTTGGAAGGGGGTGAGCAGTTCTTC. The gene calls are TRBV5-1 and TRBJ2-1, with D maybe TRBD1 (6 bases). Germline CDR1 is SGHRS and CDR2 is YFSETQ. V lost 0 bases and J lost 9, with 7 bases in between. The CDR3 is made up of 12 amino acids. Drawing the rest from reference TRBV5-1 and TRBJ2-1, the complete variable domain is KAGVTQTPRYLIKTRGQQVTLSCSPISGHRSVSWYQQTPGQGLQFLFEYFSETQRNKGNFPGRFSGRQFSNSRSEMNVSTLELGDSALYLCASSLEGGEQFFGPGTRLTVL.